The subject of this entry is one T cell receptor beta chain. The sample is drawn from a study of blood T cell repertoires in COVID-19. Study-wide background: Italy, Spain and the United States were the sources of the convalescent and acute COVID-19 samples.

Original analysis: The authors estimated nucleated cell counts from reference gene primer amplification. The protocol was immunoSEQ multiplex PCR, while the TCRdb copy is restricted to in-frame clones and leaves out a portion. V, J and clone size are those of that table, while D and trimming were read from the DNA. The data hold about 400,000 clones, with around 90% observed a single time. The specimen sequenced was PBMCs or T cells enriched from blood (not recorded which). This clonotype was sampled from a woman aged 40 to 50 with acute COVID-19.

CDR3 residues: CASSQESGVSQETQYF. As DNA, the CDR3 is TGTGCCAGCAGCCAAGAGTCCGGGGTCTCTCAAGAGACCCAGTACTTC. V is TRBV3-1 (or the pseudogene TRBV3-2) and J is TRBJ2-5; the D gene is possibly TRBD2 (5 bases). V was trimmed by 0 bases and J by 2 bases, leaving 13 bases between them. The germline gives CDR1 LGHDT, CDR2 YNNKEL (reference sequence). The CDR3 has 16 residues.